Described below is a single T cell receptor (beta chain) sequence and its context. Its antigen is undetermined. The V and J ends lost 3 bases and 3 bases respectively, with 14 bases between them. The CDR3 has 16 amino acids. Germline V gene lookup returns CDR1 MNHNS and CDR2 SASEGT. These data originate in a study of T-cell memory formation after mild COVID-19. General study results and limits: Clones shrinking between day 15 and 85 showed a balanced CD4/CD8 split, and those that grew later tilted toward CD4+.

TCRdb re-called the 5' RACE reads through MiXCR, storing one row per CDR3 protein. The data show some 410,000 distinct CDR3 sequences, under 25% seen once. The receptor was derived from an adult woman who had mild COVID-19 (a few samples of this study predate the infection). Cell type and time point are not known. The specimen sequenced was PBMCs or a T cell subset sorted from them (not recorded which). J is TRBJ2-2 and V is TRBV6-1; D is unresolved. CDR3 bases: TGTGCCAGCAGTGATAGGCCCGATAGGGACACCGGGGAGCTGTTTTTT. It translates to CASSDRPDRDTGELFF.